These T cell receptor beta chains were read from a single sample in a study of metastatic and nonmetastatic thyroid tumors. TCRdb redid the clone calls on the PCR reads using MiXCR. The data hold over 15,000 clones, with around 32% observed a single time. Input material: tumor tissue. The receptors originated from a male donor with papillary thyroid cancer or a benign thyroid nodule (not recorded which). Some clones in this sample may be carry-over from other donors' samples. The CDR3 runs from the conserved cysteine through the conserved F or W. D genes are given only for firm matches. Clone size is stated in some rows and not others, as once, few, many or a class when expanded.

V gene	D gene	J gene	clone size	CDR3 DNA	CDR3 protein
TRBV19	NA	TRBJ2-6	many	TGTGCCAGTAGTATGGGTCTACCCCTGGCCTCTGGGGCCAACGTCCTGACTTTC	CASSMGLPLASGANVLTF
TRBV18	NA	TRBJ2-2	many	TGTGCCAGCTCACTACAACCCGGCGGACCGAACACCGGGGAGCTGTTTTTT	CASSLQPGGPNTGELFF
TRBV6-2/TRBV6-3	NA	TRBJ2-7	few	TGTGCCAGCAGTTACGGGACAAACTCCTACGAGCAGTACTTC	CASSYGTNSYEQYF
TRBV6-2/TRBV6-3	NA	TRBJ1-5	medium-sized	TGTGCCAGCGGGTATTCCGGGACCCAGCATTTT	CASGYSGTQHF
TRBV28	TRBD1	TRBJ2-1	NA	TGTGCCAGCAGTTTAACAGGGGCCTCCTACAATGAGCAGTTCTTC	CASSLTGASYNEQFF
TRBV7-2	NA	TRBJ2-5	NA	TGTGCCAGCAGCTCAAGGATGGGGCCCGCGGAGACACAGTACTTC	CASSSRMGPAETQYF
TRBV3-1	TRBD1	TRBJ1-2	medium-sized	TGTGCCAGCAGCCAGCAGGGACAGGGATATGGCTACACCTTC	CASSQQGQGYGYTF
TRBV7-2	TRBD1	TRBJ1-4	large	TGTGCCAGCAGCTTATCGCCGGGACAGCCAGAAGATGAAAAACTGTTTTTT	CASSLSPGQPEDEKLFF
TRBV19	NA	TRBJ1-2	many	TGTGCCAGTAAGGGCTATGGCTACACCTTC	CASKGYGYTF
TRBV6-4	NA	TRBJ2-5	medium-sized	TGTGCCAGCAGGGAGCCCTTCAGAGTGAAGGAGACCCAGTACTTC	CASREPFRVKETQYF
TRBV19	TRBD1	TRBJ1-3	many	TGTGCCAGCGCTGTCTTAGACAGGGCGCACTCTGGAAACACCATATATTTT	CASAVLDRAHSGNTIYF
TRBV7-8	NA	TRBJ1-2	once	TGTGCCAGCAGGGGCTTTGGGGGCAACGTCTATGGCTACACCTTC	CASRGFGGNVYGYTF
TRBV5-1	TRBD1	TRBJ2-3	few	TGCGCCAGCAGCCGGACAGGGGGCGAGCTCGGCACAGATACGCAGTATTTT	CASSRTGGELGTDTQYF
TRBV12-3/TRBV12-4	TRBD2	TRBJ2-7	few	TGTGCCAGCAGGGAGGGACTAGCGGGTGAGCAGTACTTC	CASREGLAGEQYF
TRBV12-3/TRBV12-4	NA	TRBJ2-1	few	TGTGCCAGCGAGTCGGGCTTCAATGAGCAGCTCTTC	CASESGFNEQLF
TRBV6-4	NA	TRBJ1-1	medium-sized	TGTGCCAGCAGCCTGGACAGGAACACTGAAGCTTTCTTT	CASSLDRNTEAFF
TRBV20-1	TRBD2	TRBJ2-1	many	TGCAGTGCTTCTAGCGGGAGGGGGGATGAGCAGTTCTTC	CSASSGRGDEQFF
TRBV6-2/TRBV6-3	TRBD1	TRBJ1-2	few	TGTGCCAGTAACCTCCGGCCGGGGACAGACGAATATGGCTACACCTTC	CASNLRPGTDEYGYTF
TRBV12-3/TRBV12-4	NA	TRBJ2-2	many	TGTGCCAGCAGTTTATTACAGGGCCGGACCGGGGAGCTGTTTTTT	CASSLLQGRTGELFF
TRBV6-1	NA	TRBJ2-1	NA	TGTGCCAGCAGTGTCCAAGCGGAAAACAATGAGCAGTTCTTC	CASSVQAENNEQFF
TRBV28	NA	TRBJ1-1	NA	TGTGCCAGCAGTTTCCTCCCCGGGACTCCCTACACTGAAGCTTTCTTT	CASSFLPGTPYTEAFF
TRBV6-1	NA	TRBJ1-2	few	TGTGCCAGCAGTGAAGGGTACTATGGCTACACCTTC	CASSEGYYGYTF
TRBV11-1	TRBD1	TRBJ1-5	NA	TGCGCCAGCAGCTTAGCTTTTGGGACAGGGGTTCAGCCCCAGCATTTT	CASSLAFGTGVQPQHF
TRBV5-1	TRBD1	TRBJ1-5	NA	TGCGCCAGCAGCTTGAAGGGGGCGAGCAATCAGCCCCAGCATTTT	CASSLKGASNQPQHF
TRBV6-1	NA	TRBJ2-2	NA	TGTGCCAGCAGACAGGTGTGGGTCAACACCGGGGAGCTGTTTTTT	CASRQVWVNTGELFF
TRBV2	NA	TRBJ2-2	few	TGTGCCAGCGACACTACAACCGGGGAGCTGTTTTTT	CASDTTTGELFF